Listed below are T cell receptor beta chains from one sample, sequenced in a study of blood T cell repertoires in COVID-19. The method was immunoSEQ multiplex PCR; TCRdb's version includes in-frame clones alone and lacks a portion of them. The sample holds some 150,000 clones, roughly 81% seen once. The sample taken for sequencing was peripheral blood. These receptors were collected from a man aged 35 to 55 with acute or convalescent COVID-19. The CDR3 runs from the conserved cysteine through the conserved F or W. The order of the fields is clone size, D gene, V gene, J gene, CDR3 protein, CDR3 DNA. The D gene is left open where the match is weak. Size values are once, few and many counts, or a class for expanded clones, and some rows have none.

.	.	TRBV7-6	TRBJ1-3	CASTTPGRTGNTIYF	TGTGCCAGCACCACCCCCGGCAGGACTGGAAACACCATATATTTT
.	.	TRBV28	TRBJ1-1	CASRTGQLLNTEAFF	TGTGCCAGCAGAACTGGACAGCTTTTGAACACTGAAGCTTTCTTT
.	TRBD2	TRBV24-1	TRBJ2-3	CATSDSPSRGFTDTQYF	TGTGCCACCAGTGATTCGCCCTCGCGGGGGTTCACAGATACGCAGTATTTT
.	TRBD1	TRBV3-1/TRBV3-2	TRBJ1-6	CASSQGQGNSPLHF	TGTGCCAGCAGCCAGGGACAGGGGAATTCACCCCTCCACTTT
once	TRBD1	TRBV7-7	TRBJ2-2	CASSWDSTGELFF	TGTGCTAGCAGTTGGGACAGCACCGGGGAGCTGTTTTTT
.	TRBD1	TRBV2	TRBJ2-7	CASSGGTDYYEQYF	TGTGCCAGCAGTGGGGGGACAGACTACTACGAGCAGTACTTC
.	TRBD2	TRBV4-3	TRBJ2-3	CASSQDLVSGAADTQYF	TGCGCCAGCAGCCAAGACTTGGTTAGCGGGGCGGCAGATACGCAGTATTTT
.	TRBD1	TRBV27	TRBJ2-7	CASSLSGQGFPYEQYF	TGTGCCAGCAGTTTATCTGGACAGGGCTTTCCCTACGAGCAGTACTTC
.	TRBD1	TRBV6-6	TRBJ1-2	CASSHGQGLLSF	TGTGCCAGCAGCCACGGACAGGGGCTATTATCCTTC
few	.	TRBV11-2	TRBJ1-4	CASSLGQINEKLFF	TGTGCCAGCAGCTTAGGACAGATTAATGAAAAACTGTTTTTT
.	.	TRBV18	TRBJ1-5	CASSPRSGIDQPQHF	TGTGCCAGCTCACCACGTTCAGGGATCGATCAGCCCCAGCATTTT
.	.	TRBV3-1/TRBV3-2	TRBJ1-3	CASSQGGGNTIYF	TGTGCCAGCAGCCAAGGGGGCGGAAACACCATATATTTT
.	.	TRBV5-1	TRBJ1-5	CASSLEGLSNQPQHF	TGCGCCAGCAGCTTGGAAGGACTTAGCAATCAGCCCCAGCATTTT
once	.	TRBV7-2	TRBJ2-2	CASSPGTRGTGELFF	TGTGCCAGCAGCCCAGGGACTCGGGGCACCGGGGAGCTGTTTTTT
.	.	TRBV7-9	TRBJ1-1	CASSPMNTEAFF	TGTGCCAGCAGCCCAATGAACACTGAAGCTTTCTTT
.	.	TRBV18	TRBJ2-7	CASSPPSSNYEQYF	TGTGCCAGCTCACCACCGAGTTCAAACTACGAGCAGTACTTC
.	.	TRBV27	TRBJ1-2	CASSPGAGGYTF	TGTGCCAGCAGCCCTGGCGCGGGTGGCTACACCTTC
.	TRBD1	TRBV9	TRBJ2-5	CASSVTGLETQYF	TGTGCCAGCAGCGTGACAGGGTTGGAGACCCAGTACTTC
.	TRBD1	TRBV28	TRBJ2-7	CASSLTGGPGVEQYF	TGTGCCAGCAGCCTCACAGGGGGCCCGGGGGTCGAGCAGTACTTC
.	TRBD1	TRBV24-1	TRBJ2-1	CATSAGRQGAGEQFF	TGTGCCACCAGTGCTGGGAGACAGGGGGCAGGAGAGCAGTTCTTC
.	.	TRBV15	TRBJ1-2	CATSRDDSTFYGYTF	TGTGCCACCAGCAGAGATGACAGCACCTTCTATGGCTACACCTTC
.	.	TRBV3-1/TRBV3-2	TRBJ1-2	CASSQYRNYGYTF	TGTGCCAGCAGCCAATACAGGAACTATGGCTACACCTTC
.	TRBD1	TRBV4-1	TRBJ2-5	CASSQAGTGGQETQYF	TGCGCCAGCAGCCAAGCCGGGACAGGGGGCCAAGAGACCCAGTACTTC
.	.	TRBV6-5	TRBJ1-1	CASSLGVAEAFF	TGTGCCAGCAGTCTAGGGGTCGCTGAAGCTTTCTTT
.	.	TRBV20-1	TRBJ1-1	CSASTVMNTEAFF	TGCAGTGCTAGTACAGTTATGAACACTGAAGCTTTCTTT
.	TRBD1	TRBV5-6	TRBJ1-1	CASSLGDRETEAFF	TGTGCCAGCAGCTTGGGAGACAGGGAAACTGAAGCTTTCTTT
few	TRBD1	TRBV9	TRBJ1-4	CASSVGQGRGEKLFF	TGTGCCAGCAGCGTGGGACAGGGGAGGGGGGAAAAACTGTTTTTT
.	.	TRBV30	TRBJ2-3	CAWYSDYDTQYF	TGTGCCTGGTACTCGGACTACGATACGCAGTATTTT
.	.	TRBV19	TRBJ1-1	CASSSDREAFF	TGTGCCAGTAGTTCAGACAGGGAAGCTTTCTTT